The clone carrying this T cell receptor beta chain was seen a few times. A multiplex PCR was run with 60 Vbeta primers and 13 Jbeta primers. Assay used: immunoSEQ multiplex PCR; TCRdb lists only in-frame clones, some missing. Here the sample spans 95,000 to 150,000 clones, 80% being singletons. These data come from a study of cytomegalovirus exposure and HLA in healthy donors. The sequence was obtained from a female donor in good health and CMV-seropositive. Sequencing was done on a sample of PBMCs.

CDR3 sequence: CASSVQGSNYNEQFF. The CDR3 DNA is TGTGCCAGCAGCGTACAGGGGAGTAACTACAATGAGCAGTTCTTC. This chain links TRBV7-3 with TRBJ2-1; 7 bases agree with TRBD1. Trimming took 5 bases from V and 3 from J; bases not matched to a gene: 7. Germline lookup yields CDR1 SGHTA and CDR2 FQGTGA. This CDR3 region has 15 residues. Full variable domain (remainder filled in from reference TRBV7-3 and TRBJ2-1): GAGVSQTPSNKVTEKGKYVELRCDPISGHTALYWYRQSLGQGPEFLIYFQGTGAADDSGLPNDRFFAVRPEGSVSTLKIQRTERGDSAVYLCASSVQGSNYNEQFFGPGTRLTVL.